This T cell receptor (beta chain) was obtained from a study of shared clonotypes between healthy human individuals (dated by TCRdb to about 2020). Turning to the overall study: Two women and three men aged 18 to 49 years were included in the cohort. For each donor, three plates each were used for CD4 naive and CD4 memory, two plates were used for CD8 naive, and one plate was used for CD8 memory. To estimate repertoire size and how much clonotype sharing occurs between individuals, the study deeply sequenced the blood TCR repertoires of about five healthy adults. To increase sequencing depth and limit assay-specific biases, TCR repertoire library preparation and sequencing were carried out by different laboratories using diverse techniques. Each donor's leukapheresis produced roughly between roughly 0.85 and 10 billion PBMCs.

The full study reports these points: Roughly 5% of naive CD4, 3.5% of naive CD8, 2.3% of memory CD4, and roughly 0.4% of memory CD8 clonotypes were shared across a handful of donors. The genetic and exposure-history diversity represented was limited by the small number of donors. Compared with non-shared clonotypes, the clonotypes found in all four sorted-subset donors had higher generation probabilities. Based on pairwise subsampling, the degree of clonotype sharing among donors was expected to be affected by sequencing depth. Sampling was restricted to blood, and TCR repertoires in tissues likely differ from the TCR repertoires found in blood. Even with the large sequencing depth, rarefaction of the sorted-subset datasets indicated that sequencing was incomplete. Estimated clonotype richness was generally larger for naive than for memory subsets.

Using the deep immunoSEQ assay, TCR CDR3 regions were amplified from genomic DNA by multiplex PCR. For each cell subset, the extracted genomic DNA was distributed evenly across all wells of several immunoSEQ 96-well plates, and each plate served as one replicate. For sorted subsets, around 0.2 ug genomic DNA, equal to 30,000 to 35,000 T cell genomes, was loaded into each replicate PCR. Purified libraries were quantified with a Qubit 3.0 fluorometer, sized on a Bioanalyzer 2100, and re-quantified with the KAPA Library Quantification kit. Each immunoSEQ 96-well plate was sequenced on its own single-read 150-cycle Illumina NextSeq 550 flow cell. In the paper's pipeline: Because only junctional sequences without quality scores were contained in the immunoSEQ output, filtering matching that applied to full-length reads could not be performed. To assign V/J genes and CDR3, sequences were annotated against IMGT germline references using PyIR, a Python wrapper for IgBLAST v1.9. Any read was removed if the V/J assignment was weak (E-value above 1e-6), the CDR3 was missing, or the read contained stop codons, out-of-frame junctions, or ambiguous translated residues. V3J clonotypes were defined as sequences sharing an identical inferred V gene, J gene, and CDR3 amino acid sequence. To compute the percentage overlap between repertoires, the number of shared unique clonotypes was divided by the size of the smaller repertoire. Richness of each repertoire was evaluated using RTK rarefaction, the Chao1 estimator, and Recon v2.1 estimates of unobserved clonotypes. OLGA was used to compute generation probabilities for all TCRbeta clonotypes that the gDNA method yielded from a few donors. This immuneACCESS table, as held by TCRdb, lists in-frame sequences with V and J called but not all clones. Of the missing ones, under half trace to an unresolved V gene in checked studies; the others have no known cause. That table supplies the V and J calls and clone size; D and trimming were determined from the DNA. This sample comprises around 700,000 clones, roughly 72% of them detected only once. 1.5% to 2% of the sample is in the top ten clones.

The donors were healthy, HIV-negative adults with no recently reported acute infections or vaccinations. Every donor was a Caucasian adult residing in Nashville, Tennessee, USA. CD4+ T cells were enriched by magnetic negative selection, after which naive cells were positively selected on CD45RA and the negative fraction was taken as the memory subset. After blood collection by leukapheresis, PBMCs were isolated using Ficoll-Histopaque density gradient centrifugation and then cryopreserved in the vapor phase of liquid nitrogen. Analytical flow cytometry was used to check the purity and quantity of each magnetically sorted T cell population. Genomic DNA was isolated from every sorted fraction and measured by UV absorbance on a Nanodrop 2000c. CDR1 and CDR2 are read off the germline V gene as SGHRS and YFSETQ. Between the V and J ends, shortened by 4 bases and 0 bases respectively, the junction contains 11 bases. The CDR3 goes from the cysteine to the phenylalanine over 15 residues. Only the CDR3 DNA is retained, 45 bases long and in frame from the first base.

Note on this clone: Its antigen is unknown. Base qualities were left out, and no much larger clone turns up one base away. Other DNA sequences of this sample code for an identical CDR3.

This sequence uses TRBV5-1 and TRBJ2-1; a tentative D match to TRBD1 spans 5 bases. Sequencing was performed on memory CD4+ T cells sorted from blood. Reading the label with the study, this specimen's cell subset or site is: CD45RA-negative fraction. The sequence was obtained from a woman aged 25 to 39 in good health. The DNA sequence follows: TGCGCCAGCAGCCTAGACAGAAGCTCCTACAATGAGCAGTTCTTC. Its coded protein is CASSLDRSSYNEQFF.